A single TCR beta chain is shown here with its context. The antigen is unknown. The data were obtained in a study of shared clonotypes between healthy human individuals. Turning to the study itself: Three CD4 naive, three CD4 memory, two CD8 naive and one CD8 memory plate were used per donor. Study outcomes and limitations: In having few donors, the study represented limited genetic and exposure-history diversity. Against clonotypes common to all four donors, non-shared ones had lower generation probabilities.

Using around 180 ng DNA, tens of thousands of T cell genomes, the sorted-subset replicate PCRs were run. Data came from immunoSEQ multiplex PCR; TCRdb stores just in-frame clones and leaves some out. The table includes approximately 500,000 clones, 90% to 97% detected once. The source of this sequence is a woman aged 25 to 39 in good health. Sample: naive CD4+ T cells sorted from blood. Subset here: CD45RA+ positively selected.

The CDR3 here is CSVPLRTSGYEQYF. CDR3 nucleotide sequence: TGCAGCGTCCCACTGAGGACTAGCGGTTACGAGCAGTACTTC. The chain links TRBV29-1 to TRBJ2-7, with 10 bases matching TRBD2. There are 14 residues in the CDR3. Germline lookup yields CDR1 SQVTM and CDR2 ANQGSEA. The J segment lost 4 bases and the V segment lost 6 bases, leaving 9 bases of the junction unmatched.